This T cell receptor (beta chain) is from a study of identical twins. Study-wide results and limits: Models underestimated out-of-frame TCR alpha sharing in monozygotic twins.

TCRdb independently ran MiXCR on the 5' RACE reads; one entry per CDR3 protein. Here the sample spans 350,000 or so distinct CDR3 sequences, more than 9% being singletons. Of note for this clonotype: Its antigen is undetermined.

Germline values: CDR1 MNHEY, CDR2 SVGEGT. CDR3 length equals 16 residues. J was trimmed by 6 bases and V by 4 bases; bases with no gene match: 6. In addition, the sample was reused for a study of yellow fever vaccine responses in identical twins.

This receptor was obtained from a woman aged 18-30 years in good health. Sequenced sample: CD8+ T cells sorted from blood. The V gene is TRBV6-2 or TRBV6-3, the J gene TRBJ2-1, with 13 bases identical to TRBD2. CDR3 sequence reads: CASSSSGTSGANEQFF. The CDR3 nucleotides read TGTGCCAGCAGTTCCAGTGGGACTAGCGGGGCCAATGAGCAGTTCTTC.